Detailed here is one T cell receptor (beta chain). Its antigen is still unknown. TCRdb's table, derived via immunoSEQ multiplex PCR, lists solely in-frame clones and lacks some. The table includes 100,000 or so clones, around nine tenths detected once. The source of the sample is a study of T cell responses to AZD1222 COVID-19 vaccine. Germline CDR1 and CDR2: MNHEY and SMNVEV (reference sequence). There are 13 residues in the CDR3. V lost 5 bases to trimming and J lost 3 bases, with 11 bases between them. Notes on the study in general: Only after the peak T cell response were repertoires sampled. Spike-wide coverage was observed for vaccine-associated CD4 TCRs, with dominant responses at 160-218 and 743-854.

The source was peripheral blood, collected on day 0 of AZD1222 vaccination. V gene TRBV27 combines with J gene TRBJ2-7; no clear D gene. The receptor was derived from an adult in good health. The CDR3 bases are TGTGCCAGCAGTCCCAGGTCCAACTACGAGCAGTACTTC. This sequence encodes CASSPRSNYEQYF.